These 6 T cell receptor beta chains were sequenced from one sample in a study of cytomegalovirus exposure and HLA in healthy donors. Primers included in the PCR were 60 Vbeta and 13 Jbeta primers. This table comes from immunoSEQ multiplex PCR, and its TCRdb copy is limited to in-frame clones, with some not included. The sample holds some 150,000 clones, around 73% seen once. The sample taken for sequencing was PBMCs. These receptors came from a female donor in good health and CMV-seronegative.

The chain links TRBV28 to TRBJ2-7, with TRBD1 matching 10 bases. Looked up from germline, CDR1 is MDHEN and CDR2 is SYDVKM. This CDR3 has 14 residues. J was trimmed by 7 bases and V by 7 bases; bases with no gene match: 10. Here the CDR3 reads CASTPQGTGEEQYF. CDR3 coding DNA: TGTGCCAGCACACCCCAAGGGACAGGGGAAGAGCAGTACTTC. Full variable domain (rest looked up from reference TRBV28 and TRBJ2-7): DVKVTQSSRYLVKRTGEKVFLECVQDMDHENMFWYRQDPGLGLRLIYFSYDVKMKEKGDIPEGYSVSREKKERFSLILESASTNQTSMYLCASTPQGTGEEQYFGPGTRLTVT.

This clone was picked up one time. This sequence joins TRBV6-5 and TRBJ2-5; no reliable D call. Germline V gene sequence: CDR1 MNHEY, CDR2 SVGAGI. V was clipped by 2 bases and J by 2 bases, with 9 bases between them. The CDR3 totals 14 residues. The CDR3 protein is CASSYRRTQETQYF. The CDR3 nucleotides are TGTGCCAGCAGTTACAGGAGAACTCAAGAGACCCAGTACTTC.

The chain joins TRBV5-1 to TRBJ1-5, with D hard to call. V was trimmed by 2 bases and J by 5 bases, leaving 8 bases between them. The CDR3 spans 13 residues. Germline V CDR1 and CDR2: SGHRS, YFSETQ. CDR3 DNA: TGCGCCAGCAGCTTACAAGGAGATCAGCCCCAGCATTTT. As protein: CASSLQGDQPQHF.

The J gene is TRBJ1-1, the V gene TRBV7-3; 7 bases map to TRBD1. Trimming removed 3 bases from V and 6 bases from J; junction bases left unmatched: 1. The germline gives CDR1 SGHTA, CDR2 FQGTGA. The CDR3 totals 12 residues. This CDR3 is CASSFGTAEAFF. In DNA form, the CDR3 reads TGTGCCAGCAGCTTCGGGACAGCTGAAGCTTTCTTT.

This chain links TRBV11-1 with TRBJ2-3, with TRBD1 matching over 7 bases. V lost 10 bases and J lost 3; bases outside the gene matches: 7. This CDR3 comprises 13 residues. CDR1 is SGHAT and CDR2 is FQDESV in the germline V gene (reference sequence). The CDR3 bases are TGTGCCACACAAGGACAGGTGACAGATACGCAGTATTTT. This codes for CATQGQVTDTQYF.

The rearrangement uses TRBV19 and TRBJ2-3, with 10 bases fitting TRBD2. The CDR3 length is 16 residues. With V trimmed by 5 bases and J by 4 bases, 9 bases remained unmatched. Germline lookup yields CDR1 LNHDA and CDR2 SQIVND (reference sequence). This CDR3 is CASSVSAGGQADTQYF. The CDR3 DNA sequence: TGTGCCAGTAGTGTCTCAGCGGGAGGGCAAGCAGATACGCAGTATTTT.